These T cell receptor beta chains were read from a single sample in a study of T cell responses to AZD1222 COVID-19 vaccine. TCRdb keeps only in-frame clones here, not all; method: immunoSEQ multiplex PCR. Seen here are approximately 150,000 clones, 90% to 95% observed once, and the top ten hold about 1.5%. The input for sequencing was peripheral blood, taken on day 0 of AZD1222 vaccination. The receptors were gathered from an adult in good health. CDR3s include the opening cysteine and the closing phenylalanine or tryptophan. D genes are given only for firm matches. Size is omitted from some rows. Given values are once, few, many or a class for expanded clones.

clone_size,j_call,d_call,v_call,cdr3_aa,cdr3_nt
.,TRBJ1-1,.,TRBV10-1,CASSESEITEAFF,TGCGCCAGCAGTGAGAGCGAGATTACTGAAGCTTTCTTT
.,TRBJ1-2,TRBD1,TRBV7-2,CASSPRQGDGYTF,TGTGCCAGCAGCCCCAGACAGGGCGATGGCTACACCTTC
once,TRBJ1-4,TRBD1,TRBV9,CASSARDRANEKLFF,TGTGCCAGCAGCGCCCGGGACAGAGCTAATGAAAAACTGTTTTTT
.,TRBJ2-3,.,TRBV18,CASSPGSDTQYF,TGTGCCAGCTCACCGGGTTCCGATACGCAGTATTTT
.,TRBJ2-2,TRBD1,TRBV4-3,CASSQGRQGVSLHTGELFF,TGCGCCAGCAGCCAAGGGCGACAGGGGGTATCACTTCACACCGGGGAGCTGTTTTTT
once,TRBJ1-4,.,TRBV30,CAWREGGATNEKLFF,TGTGCCTGGAGGGAGGGAGGTGCAACTAATGAAAAACTGTTTTTT
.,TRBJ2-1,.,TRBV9,CASSFRGVSGEQFF,TGTGCCAGCAGCTTCCGCGGGGTGAGCGGTGAGCAGTTCTTC
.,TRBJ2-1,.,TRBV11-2,CASSLGLAHQGDEQFF,TGTGCCAGCAGCCTAGGACTAGCCCATCAGGGGGATGAGCAGTTCTTC
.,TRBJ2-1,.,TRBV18,CASSPGGGTYNEQFF,TGTGCCAGCTCACCAGGGGGGGGCACCTACAATGAGCAGTTCTTC
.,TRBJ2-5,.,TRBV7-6,CASSLLATGETQYF,TGTGCCAGCAGCCTCTTGGCAACGGGGGAGACCCAGTACTTC
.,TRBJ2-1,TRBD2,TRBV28,CASSMRLAGGDEQFF,TGTGCCAGCAGTATGAGACTAGCGGGAGGCGATGAGCAGTTCTTC
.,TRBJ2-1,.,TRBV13,CASSLDRTEQFF,TGTGCCAGCAGCTTAGACCGCACTGAGCAGTTCTTC
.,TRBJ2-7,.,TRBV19,CASSISGQTSYEQYF,TGTGCCAGTAGTATATCGGGGCAGACCTCCTACGAGCAGTACTTC
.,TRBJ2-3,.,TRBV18,CASSPLAAGTDTQYF,TGTGCCAGCTCGCCTCTCGCGGCGGGCACAGATACGCAGTATTTT
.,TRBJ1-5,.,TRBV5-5,CASSFRDSNQPQHF,TGTGCCAGCAGCTTTAGAGATAGCAATCAGCCCCAGCATTTT
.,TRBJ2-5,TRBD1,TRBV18,CASSPAGQVETQYF,TGTGCCAGCTCACCGGCGGGACAGGTAGAGACCCAGTACTTC
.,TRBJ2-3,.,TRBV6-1,CASSDRIGTDTQYF,TGTGCCAGCAGTGATAGGATCGGCACAGATACGCAGTATTTT
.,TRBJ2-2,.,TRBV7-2,CASSPQPPPNTGELFF,TGTGCCAGCAGCCCGCAACCACCACCTAACACCGGGGAGCTGTTTTTT
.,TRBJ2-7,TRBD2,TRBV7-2,CASSLGGGNSYEQYF,TGTGCCAGCAGCTTAGGCGGGGGGAACTCCTACGAGCAGTACTTC